The T cell receptor beta chain under discussion was sequenced for a study of technical replicates of blood from several donors. Libraries were prepared by immunoSEQ multiplex PCR; TCRdb keeps only in-frame clonotypes and omits some of them. The sample lists under 85,000 clones; approximately 97% were seen once. The length of the CDR3 is 12 residues. The germline V and J ends were trimmed by 3 bases and 8 bases, with 5 bases remaining between them. Looked up from germline, CDR1 is MNHEY and CDR2 is SMNVEV (reference sequence). Sequencing was done on a sample of T cells isolated from PBMCs. This chain joins TRBV27 and TRBJ1-6; D not certain. The sequence derives from a human donor in good health. The CDR3 spells CASSFLDSPLHF. CDR3 bases: TGTGCCAGCAGTTTTTTAGATTCACCCCTCCACTTT.